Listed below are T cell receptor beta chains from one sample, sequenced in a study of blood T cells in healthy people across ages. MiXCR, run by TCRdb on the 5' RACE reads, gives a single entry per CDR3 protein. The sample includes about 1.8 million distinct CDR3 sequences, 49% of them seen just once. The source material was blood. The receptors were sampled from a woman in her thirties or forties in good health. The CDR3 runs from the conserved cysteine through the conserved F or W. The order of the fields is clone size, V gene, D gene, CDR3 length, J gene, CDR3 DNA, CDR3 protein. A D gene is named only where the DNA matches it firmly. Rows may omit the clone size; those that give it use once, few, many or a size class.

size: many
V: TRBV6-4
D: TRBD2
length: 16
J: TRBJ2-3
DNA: TGTGCCAGCAGTGAACTAGCGGGGGGTAGCACAGATACGCAGTATTTT
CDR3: CASSELAGGSTDTQYF

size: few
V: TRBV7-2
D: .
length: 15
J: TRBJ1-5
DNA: TGTGCCAGCAGCTCAGCCGAGTCACGGGGTCAGCCCCAGCATTTT
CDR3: CASSSAESRGQPQHF

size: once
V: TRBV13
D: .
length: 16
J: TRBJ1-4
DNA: TGTGCCAGCAGCTCAAACCGGGAGGAGGCGGGGGAAAAACTGTTTTTT
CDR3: CASSSNREEAGEKLFF

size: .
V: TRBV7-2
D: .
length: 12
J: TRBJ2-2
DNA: TGTGCCAGCAGCCGGGCCTCGGGGGAGCTGTTTTTT
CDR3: CASSRASGELFF

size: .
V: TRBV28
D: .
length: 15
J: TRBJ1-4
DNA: TGTGCCAGCTCTCCGCTAGGGTCAACTAATGAAAAACTGTTTTTT
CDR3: CASSPLGSTNEKLFF

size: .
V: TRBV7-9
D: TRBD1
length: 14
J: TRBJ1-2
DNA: TGTGCCAGCAGCCCCAGCCAGGGGGCGGCGGGCTACACCTTC
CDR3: CASSPSQGAAGYTF

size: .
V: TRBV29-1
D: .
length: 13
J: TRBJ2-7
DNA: TGCAGCTACGACAGCGTCTCCTACAATGAGCAGTACTTC
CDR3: CSYDSVSYNEQYF

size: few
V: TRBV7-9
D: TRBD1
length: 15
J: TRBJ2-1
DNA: TGTGCCAGCAGCTTAGAGGGACAGGGGGCGGAGGAGCAGTTCTTC
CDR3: CASSLEGQGAEEQFF

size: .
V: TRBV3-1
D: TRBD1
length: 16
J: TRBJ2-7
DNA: TGTGCCAGCAGCCAGGCCCGGACAGGGGTTAACTACGAGCAGTACTTC
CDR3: CASSQARTGVNYEQYF

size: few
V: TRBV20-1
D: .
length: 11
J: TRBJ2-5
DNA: TGCAGTGCTACTATCCAAGAGACCCAGTACTTC
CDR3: CSATIQETQYF

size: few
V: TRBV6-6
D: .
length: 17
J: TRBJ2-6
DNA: TGTGCCAGCAGCCTAACTATTCCTTCCGACGGGGCCAACGTCCTGACTTTC
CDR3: CASSLTIPSDGANVLTF

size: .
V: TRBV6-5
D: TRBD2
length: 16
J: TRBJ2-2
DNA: TGTGCCAGCAGGGAGATAGCGGGGGAGTTTACCGGGGAGCTGTTTTTT
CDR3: CASREIAGEFTGELFF

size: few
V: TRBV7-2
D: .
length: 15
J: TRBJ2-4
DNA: TGTGCCAGCAGCAGCCGGGCCTTAGCCAAAAACATTCAGTACTTC
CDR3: CASSSRALAKNIQYF

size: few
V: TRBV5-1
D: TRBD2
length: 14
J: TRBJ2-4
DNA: TGCGCCAGCAGCTTGATAGCGGGAGCTGGGGAGCAGTACTTC
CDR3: CASSLIAGAGEQYF

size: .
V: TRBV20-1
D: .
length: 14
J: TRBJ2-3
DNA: TGCAGTGCTAGAGATCTGCGACGCACAGATACGCAGTATTTT
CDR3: CSARDLRRTDTQYF

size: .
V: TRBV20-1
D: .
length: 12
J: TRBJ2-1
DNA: TGCAGTGCTCCTCAGGCTACCAATGAGCAGTTCTTC
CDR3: CSAPQATNEQFF

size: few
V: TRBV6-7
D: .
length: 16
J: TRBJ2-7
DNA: TGTGCCAGCAGGGTCAGCCGGGAACCCAACGTCCACGAGCAGTACTTC
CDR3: CASRVSREPNVHEQYF

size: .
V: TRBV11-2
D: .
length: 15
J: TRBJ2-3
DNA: TGTGCCAGCAGCTACACGGACACCTCCACAGATACGCAGTATTTT
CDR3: CASSYTDTSTDTQYF

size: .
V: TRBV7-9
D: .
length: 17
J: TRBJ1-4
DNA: TGTGCCAGCAGCTTAGATGAGTTGGGCGCAACTAATGAAAAACTGTTTTTT
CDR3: CASSLDELGATNEKLFF

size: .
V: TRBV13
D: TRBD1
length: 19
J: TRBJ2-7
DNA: TGTGCCAGCAGCTCAGATCGCGGGACAGGTGGAATTCGGGCCACGGAGCAGTACTTC
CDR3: CASSSDRGTGGIRATEQYF

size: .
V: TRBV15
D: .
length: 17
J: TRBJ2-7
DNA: TGTGCCACCAGCAGAGATTGGTCAGGGACGAGCTCCTACGAGCAGTACTTC
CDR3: CATSRDWSGTSSYEQYF

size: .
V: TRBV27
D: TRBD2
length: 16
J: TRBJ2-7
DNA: TGTGCCAGCAGTCCCTCTAGCGGGGATAACCCATACGAGCAGTACTTC
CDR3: CASSPSSGDNPYEQYF

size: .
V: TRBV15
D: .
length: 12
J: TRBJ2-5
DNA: TGTGCCACCAGGCGGGGTGAGGAGACCCAGTACTTC
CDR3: CATRRGEETQYF

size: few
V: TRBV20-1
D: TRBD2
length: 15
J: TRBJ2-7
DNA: TGCAGTGCTAGTACCACTCGGGGGGGAAGGTACGAGCAGTACTTC
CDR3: CSASTTRGGRYEQYF

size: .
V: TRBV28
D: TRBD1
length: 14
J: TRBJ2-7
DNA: TGTGCCAGCAGTCCCCTGGACAGGAGTTACGAGCAGTACTTC
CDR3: CASSPLDRSYEQYF

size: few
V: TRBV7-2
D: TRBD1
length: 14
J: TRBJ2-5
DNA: TGTGCCAGCAGCTTGACAGGGGCCCCTGAGACCCAGTACTTC
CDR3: CASSLTGAPETQYF

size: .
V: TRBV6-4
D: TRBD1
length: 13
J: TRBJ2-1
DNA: TGTGCCAGCAGCGTCGACAGGGACAATGAGCAGTTCTTC
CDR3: CASSVDRDNEQFF

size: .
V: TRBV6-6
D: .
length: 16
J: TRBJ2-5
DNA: TGTGCCAGCATCTCTGGACAAGGGACAAGACAAGAGACCCAGTACTTC
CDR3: CASISGQGTRQETQYF

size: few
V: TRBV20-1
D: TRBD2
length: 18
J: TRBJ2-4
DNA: TGCAGTGCTATGGTCCACCTGGCGGGGGGACTAGCCAAAAACATTCAGTACTTC
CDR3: CSAMVHLAGGLAKNIQYF